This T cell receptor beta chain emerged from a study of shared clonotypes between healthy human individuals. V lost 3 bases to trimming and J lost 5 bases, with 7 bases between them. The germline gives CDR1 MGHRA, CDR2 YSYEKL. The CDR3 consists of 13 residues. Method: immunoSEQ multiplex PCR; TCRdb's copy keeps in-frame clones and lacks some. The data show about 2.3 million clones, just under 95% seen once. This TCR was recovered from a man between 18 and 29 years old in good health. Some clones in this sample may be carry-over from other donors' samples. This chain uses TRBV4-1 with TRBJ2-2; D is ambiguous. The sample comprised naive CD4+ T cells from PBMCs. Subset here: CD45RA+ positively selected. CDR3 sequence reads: CASSQGRTGELFF. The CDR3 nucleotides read TGCGCCAGCAGCCAGGGTCGGACCGGGGAGCTGTTTTTT.